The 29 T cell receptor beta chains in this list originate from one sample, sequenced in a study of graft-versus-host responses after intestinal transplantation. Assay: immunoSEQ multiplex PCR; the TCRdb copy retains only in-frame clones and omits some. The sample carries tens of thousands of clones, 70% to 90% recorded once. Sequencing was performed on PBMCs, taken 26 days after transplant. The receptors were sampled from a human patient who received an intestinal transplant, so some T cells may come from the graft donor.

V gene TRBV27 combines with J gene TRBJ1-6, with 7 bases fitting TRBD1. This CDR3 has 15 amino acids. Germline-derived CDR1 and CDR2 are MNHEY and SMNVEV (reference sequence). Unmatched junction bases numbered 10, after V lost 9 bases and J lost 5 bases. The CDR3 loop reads CASRSLGQNNSPLHF. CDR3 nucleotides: TGTGCCAGTCGATCGCTGGGACAGAATAATTCACCCCTCCACTTT.

The CDR3, as DNA: TGTGCCAGCAGCTCGCCTCGGGGACACACAGATACGCAGTATTTT. Protein: CASSSPRGHTDTQYF. The chain carries TRBV5-4 and TRBJ2-3, with D possibly TRBD1 on 6 matching bases. The ends were cut back, 3 bases at V and 2 bases at J, with 13 bases in the middle. CDR1 and CDR2 from the germline V gene are SGHNT and YYREEE (reference sequence). CDR3 length equals 15 residues.

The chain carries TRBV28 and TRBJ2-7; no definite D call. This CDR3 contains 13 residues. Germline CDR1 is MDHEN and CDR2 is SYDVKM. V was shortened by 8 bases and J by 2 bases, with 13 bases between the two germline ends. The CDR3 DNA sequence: TGTGCCAGCCGGTGGGCCGGTACCTACGAGCAGTACTTC. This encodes CASRWAGTYEQYF.

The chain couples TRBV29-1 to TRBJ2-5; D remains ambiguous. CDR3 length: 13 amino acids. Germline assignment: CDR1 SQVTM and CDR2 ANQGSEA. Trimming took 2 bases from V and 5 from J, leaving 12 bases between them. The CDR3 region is CSVEFPVEETQYF. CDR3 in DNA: TGCAGCGTTGAATTTCCAGTGGAGGAGACCCAGTACTTC.

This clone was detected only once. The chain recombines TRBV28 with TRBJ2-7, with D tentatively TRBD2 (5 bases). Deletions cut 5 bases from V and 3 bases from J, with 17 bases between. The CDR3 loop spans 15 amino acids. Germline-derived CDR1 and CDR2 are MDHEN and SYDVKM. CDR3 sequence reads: CASSVASGLSYEQYF. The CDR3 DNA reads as TGTGCCAGCAGTGTGGCGTCTGGACTGAGCTACGAGCAGTACTTC.

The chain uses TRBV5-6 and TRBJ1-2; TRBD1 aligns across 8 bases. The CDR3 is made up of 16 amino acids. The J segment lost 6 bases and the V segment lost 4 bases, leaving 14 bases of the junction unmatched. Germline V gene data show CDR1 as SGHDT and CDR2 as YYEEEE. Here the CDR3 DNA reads TGTGCCAGCAGCCCTAGGACAGGGTATAGCTTAGATGGCTACACCTTC. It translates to CASSPRTGYSLDGYTF.

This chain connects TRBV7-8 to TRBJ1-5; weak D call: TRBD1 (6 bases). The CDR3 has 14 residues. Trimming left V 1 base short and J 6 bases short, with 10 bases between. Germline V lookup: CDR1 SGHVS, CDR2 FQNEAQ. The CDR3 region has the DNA TGTGCCAGCAGCTTAGGGGCGGGGGCTCAGCCCCAGCATTTT. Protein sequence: CASSLGAGAQPQHF.

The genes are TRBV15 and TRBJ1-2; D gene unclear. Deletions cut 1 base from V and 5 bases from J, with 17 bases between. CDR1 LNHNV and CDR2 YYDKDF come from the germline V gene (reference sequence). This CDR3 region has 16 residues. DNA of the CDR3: TGTGCCACCAGCAGAGTAGGGCAGGACTTTGTTTATGGCTACACCTTC. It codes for CATSRVGQDFVYGYTF.

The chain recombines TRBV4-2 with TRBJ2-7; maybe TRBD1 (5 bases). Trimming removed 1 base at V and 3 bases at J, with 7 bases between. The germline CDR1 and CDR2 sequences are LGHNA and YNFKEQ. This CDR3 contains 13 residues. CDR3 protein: CASSQAQGYEQYV. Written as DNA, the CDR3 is TGTGCCAGCAGCCAAGCTCAGGGCTACGAGCAGTACGTC.

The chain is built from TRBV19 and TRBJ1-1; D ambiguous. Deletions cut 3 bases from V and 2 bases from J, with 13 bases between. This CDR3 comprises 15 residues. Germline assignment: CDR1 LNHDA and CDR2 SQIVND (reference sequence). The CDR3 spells CASSIEREINTEAFF. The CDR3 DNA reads TGTGCCAGTAGTATCGAACGGGAAATTAACACTGAAGCTTTCTTT.

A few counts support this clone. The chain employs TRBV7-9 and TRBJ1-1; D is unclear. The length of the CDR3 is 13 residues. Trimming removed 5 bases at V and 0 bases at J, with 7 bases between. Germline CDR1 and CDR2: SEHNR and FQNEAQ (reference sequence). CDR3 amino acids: CASSPPMNTEAFF. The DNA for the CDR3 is TGTGCCAGCAGCCCCCCCATGAACACTGAAGCTTTCTTT.

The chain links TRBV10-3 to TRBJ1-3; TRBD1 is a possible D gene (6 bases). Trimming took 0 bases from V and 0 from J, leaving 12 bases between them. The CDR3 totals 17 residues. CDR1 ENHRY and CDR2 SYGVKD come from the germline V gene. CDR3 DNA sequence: TGTGCCATCAGTGAGTCCCCCGACAGGTTCTCTGGAAACACCATATATTTT. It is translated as CAISESPDRFSGNTIYF.

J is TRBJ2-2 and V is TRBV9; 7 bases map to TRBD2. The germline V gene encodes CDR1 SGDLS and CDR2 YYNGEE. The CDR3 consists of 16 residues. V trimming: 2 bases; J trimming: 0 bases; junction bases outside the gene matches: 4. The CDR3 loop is CASSVYGLANTGELFF. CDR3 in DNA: TGTGCCAGCAGCGTTTACGGACTAGCGAACACCGGGGAGCTGTTTTTT.

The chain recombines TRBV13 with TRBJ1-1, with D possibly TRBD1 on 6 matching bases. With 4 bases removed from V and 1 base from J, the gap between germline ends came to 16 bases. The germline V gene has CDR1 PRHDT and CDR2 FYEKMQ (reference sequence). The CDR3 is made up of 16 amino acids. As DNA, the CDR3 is TGTGCCAGCAGCTCCCTTGGAACACAGGGGAACACTGAAGCTTTCTTT. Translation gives CASSSLGTQGNTEAFF.

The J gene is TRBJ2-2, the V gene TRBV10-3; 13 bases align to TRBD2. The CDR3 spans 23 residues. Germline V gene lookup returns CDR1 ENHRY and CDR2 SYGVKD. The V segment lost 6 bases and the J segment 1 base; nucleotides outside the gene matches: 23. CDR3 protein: CAIRDRNPGPGLAGEGNTGELFF. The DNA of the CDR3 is TGTGCCATCAGAGATAGAAACCCTGGGCCCGGACTAGCGGGAGAAGGGAACACCGGGGAGCTGTTTTTT.

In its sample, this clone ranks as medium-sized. This CDR3 is CASGPGRGYGYTF. In DNA, the CDR3 is TGTGCCAGCGGGCCGGGGAGAGGCTATGGCTACACCTTC. This chain connects TRBV27 to TRBJ1-2; D ambiguous. CDR1 is MNHEY and CDR2 is SMNVEV in the germline V gene (reference sequence). The CDR3 has 13 residues. The ends were cut back, 8 bases at V and 4 bases at J, with 14 bases in the middle.

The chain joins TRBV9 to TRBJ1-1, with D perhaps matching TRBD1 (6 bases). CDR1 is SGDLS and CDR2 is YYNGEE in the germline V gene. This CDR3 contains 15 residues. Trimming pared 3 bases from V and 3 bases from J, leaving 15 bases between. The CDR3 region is CASSAQGRGDTEAFF. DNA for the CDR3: TGTGCCAGCAGCGCTCAGGGGCGGGGGGACACTGAAGCTTTCTTT. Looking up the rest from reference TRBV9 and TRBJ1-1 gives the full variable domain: DSGVTQTPKHLITATGQRVTLRCSPRSGDLSVYWYQQSLDQGLQFLIQYYNGEERAKGNILERFSAQQFPDLHSELNLSSLELGDSALYFCASSAQGRGDTEAFFGQGTRLTVV.

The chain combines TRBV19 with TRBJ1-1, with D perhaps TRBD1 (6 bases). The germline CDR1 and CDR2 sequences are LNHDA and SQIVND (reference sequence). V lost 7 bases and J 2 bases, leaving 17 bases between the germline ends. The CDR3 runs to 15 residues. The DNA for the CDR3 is TGTGCCAGTACCCGACCCTCGACAGGTAACACTGAAGCTTTCTTT. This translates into CASTRPSTGNTEAFF.

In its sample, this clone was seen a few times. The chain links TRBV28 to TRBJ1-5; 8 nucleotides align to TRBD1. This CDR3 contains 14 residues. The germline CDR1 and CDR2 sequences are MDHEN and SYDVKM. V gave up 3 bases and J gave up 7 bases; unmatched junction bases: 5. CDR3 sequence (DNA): TGTGCCAGCAGTTTGCAGGGGGCTGAGCAGCCCCAGCATTTT. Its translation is CASSLQGAEQPQHF.

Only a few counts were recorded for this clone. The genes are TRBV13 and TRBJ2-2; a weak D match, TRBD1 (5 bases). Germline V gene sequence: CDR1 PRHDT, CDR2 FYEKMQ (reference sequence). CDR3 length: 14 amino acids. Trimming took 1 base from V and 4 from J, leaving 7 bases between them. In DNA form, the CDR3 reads TGTGCCAGCAGCTTAGCCAGGGCCACCGGGGAGCTGTTTTTT. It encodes CASSLARATGELFF. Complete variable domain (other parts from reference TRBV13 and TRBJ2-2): AAGVIQSPRHLIKEKRETATLKCYPIPRHDTVYWYQQGPGQDPQFLISFYEKMQSDKGSIPDRFSAQQFSDYHSELNMSSLELGDSALYFCASSLARATGELFFGEGSRLTVL.

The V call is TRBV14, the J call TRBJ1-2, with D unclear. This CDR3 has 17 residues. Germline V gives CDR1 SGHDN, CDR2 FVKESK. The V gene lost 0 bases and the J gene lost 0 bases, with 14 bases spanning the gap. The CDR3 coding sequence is TGTGCCAGCAGCCAAGATCGTCCCGAGCTCCCTAACTATGGCTACACCTTC. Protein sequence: CASSQDRPELPNYGYTF.

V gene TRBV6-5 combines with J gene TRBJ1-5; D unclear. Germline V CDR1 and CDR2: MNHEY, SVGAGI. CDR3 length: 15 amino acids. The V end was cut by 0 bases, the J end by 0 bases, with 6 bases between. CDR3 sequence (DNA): TGTGCCAGCAGTTACTCCAGAAATAGCAATCAGCCCCAGCATTTT. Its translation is CASSYSRNSNQPQHF.

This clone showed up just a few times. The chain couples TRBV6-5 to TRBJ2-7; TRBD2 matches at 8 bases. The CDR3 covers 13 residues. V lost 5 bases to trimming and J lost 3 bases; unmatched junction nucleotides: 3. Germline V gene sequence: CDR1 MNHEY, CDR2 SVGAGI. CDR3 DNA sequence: TGTGCCAGCAGTGGGGGGACTAGCTACGAGCAGTACGTC. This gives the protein CASSGGTSYEQYV.

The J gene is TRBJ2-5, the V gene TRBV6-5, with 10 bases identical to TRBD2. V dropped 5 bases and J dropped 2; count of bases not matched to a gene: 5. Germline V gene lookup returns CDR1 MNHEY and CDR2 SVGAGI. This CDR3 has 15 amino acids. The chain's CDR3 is CASSPWTSGQETQYF. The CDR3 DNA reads TGTGCCAGCAGTCCATGGACTAGCGGTCAAGAGACCCAGTACTTC.

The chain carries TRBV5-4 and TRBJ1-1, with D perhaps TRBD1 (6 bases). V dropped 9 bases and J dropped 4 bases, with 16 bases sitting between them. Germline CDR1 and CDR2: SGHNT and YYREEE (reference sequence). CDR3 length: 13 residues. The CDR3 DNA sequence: TGTGCCACGCTAGCCTCAGGGGCCACTGAAGCTTTCTTT. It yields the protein CATLASGATEAFF.

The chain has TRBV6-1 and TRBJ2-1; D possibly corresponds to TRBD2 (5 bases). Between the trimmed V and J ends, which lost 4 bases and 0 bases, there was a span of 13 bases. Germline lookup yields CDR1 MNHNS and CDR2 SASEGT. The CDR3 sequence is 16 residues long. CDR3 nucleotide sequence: TGTGCCAGCAGTGCTAAGCGGCAAGACTCCTACAATGAGCAGTTCTTC. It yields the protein CASSAKRQDSYNEQFF.

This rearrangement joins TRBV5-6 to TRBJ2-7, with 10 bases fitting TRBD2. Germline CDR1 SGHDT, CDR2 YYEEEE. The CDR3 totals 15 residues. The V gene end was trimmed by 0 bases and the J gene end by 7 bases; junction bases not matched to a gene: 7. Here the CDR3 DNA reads TGTGCCAGCAGCTTGGTAGCCCTAGCGGGGGTAGAGCAGTACTTC. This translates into CASSLVALAGVEQYF.

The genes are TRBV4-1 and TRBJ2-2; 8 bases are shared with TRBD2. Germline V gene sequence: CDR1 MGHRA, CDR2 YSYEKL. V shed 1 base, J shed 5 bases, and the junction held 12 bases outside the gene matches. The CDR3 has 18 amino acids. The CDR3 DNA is TGCGCCAGCAGCCAAGGGGGTGTCGCGGGAGGTCGGACCGGGGAGCTGTTTTTT. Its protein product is CASSQGGVAGGRTGELFF.

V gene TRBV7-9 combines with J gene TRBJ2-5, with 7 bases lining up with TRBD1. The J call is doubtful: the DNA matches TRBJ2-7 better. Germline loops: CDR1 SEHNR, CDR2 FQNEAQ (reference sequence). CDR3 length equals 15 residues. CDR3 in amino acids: CASSLGGTATYEQYF. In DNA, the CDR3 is TGTGCCAGCAGCTTAGGGGGGACAGCCACCTACGAGCAGTACTTC.